These 30 T cell receptor gamma chains originate from one sample sequenced in a study of human gamma delta and Vdelta1 T cells. TCRdb called clones anew from the PCR reads with CATT. The table includes 700 to 1,000 gamma-chain clones, under 5% detected once. The sample consisted of naive CD27+ Vdelta1 gamma-delta T cells from blood. All receptors come from a human donor in good health.

By sample share, this clone is hyperexpanded. Other DNA sequences in the same sample also yield this CDR3. The V and J genes are TRGV5 and TRGJ1 or TRGJ2. This CDR3 spans 13 amino acids. With V trimmed by 4 bases and J by 8 bases, 11 bases remained unmatched. Germline-derived CDR1 and CDR2 are VINAFY and YDVSNSKD. The CDR3 nucleotides read TGTGCCACCTGGGAGAAGCCAGGGCATAAGAAACTCTTT. Encoded protein: CATWEKPGHKKLF.

This clone counts as large. A single base is all that separates this from a far larger clone, so a read error is likely. The rearrangement links TRGV3 to TRGJ1 or TRGJ2. Germline assignment: CDR1 VTNTFY and CDR2 YDVSTARD (reference sequence). The CDR3 contains 12 residues. The CDR3 sequence is CATGDRPFEKLF. CDR3 DNA: TGTGCCACCGGGGACAGGCCGTTCGAGAAACTCTTT.

In the case of this clone: TCRdb's protein for this DNA is that of a much larger clone and differs from the translation at residue 4, likely a read error; the protein shown is the DNA translation. V gene TRGV9 combines with J gene TRGJ1 or TRGJ2. The germline V gene encodes CDR1 GITISATS and CDR2 ISYDGTV (reference sequence). The CDR3 runs to 11 residues. The CDR3 region has the DNA TGTGCCTTGTGTTATTATTATAAGAAGCTCTTT. This sequence encodes CALCYYYKKLF.

The chain links TRGV8 to TRGJ1 or TRGJ2. V lost 3 bases and J lost 0; bases outside the gene matches: 5. The CDR3 extends over 14 amino acids. Germline V gene sequence: CDR1 VENAVY, CDR2 YDSYNSRV. CDR3 sequence (DNA): TGTGCCACCTGGGATCGAGCGAATTATTATAAGAAACTCTTT. This translates into CATWDRANYYKKLF.

Turning to this clone: For this DNA, TCRdb reports the protein of a much larger clone, which diverges at residue 10, most likely from a read error; the protein presented here is translated directly from the DNA. The gene calls are TRGV5 and TRGJ1 or TRGJ2. The trim removed 4 bases at V and 12 bases at J, leaving 15 bases unmatched. Germline assignment: CDR1 VINAFY and CDR2 YDVSNSKD. CDR3 size: 13 residues. The CDR3 sequence is CATWEKPGHRKLF. The CDR3 nucleotides read TGTGCCACCTGGGAGAAGCCAGGGCATCGGAAACTCTTT.

In the case of this clone: A far larger clone is just one base off, so this is likely a read error. The same CDR3 can be traced to other DNA sequences in this sample. J is TRGJ1 or TRGJ2 and V is TRGV2. This CDR3 spans 14 amino acids. From germline, CDR1 is EGSNGY and CDR2 YDSYNSKV. The CDR3 sequence: CATWDGQNYYKKLF. Written as DNA, the CDR3 is TGTGCCACCTGGGACGGCCAAAATTATTATAAGAAACTATTT.

A note on this clone: TCRdb's listed protein matches a much larger clone and diverges from this DNA's translation at residue 11, likely through a read error; the protein shown comes from the DNA. The chain combines TRGV9 with TRGJ1 or TRGJ2. V trimming: 1 base; J trimming: 6 bases; junction bases outside the gene matches: 18. CDR1 and CDR2 from the germline V gene are GITISATS and ISYDGTV (reference sequence). The CDR3 extends over 17 amino acids. CDR3 loop: CALWEVDTQEGSYKKLF. The CDR3 DNA reads TGTGCCTTGTGGGAGGTCGATACACAAGAGGGGTCTTATAAGAAACTCTTT.

The sample holds a few counts of this clone. At one of its ends the junction is not consistent with the germline gene, which may arise from a read error. The chain couples TRGV2 to TRGJ1 or TRGJ2. CDR1 is EGSNGY, CDR2 YDSYNSKV, per germline. The CDR3 spans 14 residues. The DNA for the CDR3 is TGTGCCACCTGGGACGGGAGCAGTTATGATAAGAAACTCTTT. The encoded protein is CATWDGSSYDKKLF.

This clone is medium-sized (0.01 to 0.1%) within its sample. For this DNA, TCRdb reports the protein of a much larger clone, which diverges at residue 7, most likely from a read error; the protein presented here is translated directly from the DNA. Other DNA sequences in this specimen translate into the identical CDR3. The chain links TRGV3 to TRGJ1 or TRGJ2. The CDR3 runs 13 residues. V was pared by 0 bases and J by 5 bases, with 4 bases of the junction left unmatched. Germline lookup yields CDR1 VTNTFY and CDR2 YDVSTARD (reference sequence). Here the CDR3 reads CATWDRQHYKKLF. The CDR3 DNA sequence: TGTGCCACCTGGGACAGGCAGCATTATAAGAAACTCTTT.

In the case of this clone: A read error likely explains this, since a far larger clone differs by one base. Other nucleotide sequences in the sample specify the same CDR3. The chain links TRGV3 to TRGJ1 or TRGJ2. Here the J gene was assigned by germline matching of the DNA, as TCRdb has none. V trimming: 1 base; J trimming: 11 bases; junction bases outside the gene matches: 8. Germline CDR1 VTNTFY, CDR2 YDVSTARD (reference sequence). The CDR3 is 12 amino acids. In DNA, the CDR3 is TGTGCCACCTGGGACAGACCGTTCGAGAAACTCTTT. Its protein is CATWDRPFEKLF.

This clone was detected only a few times. A read error is the likely source, as a far larger clone sits one nucleotide away. Within the sample, other DNA sequences also encode this same CDR3. V usage is TRGV2 and J usage is TRGJ1 or TRGJ2. The V and J ends lost 1 base and 0 bases, in that order; junction bases with no gene match: 3. The CDR3 spans 14 residues. Germline V gene lookup returns CDR1 EGSNGY and CDR2 YDSYNSKV. This CDR3 reads CATWDGQNYYKKLF. In nucleotides, the CDR3 is TGTGCCACCTGGGACGGCCAGAATTATTATAAGAAACTCTTT.

This clone was observed a handful of times. A far larger clone is off by one base, so a read error is likely. Other DNA sequences within the sample encode an identical CDR3. The J gene is TRGJ1 or TRGJ2, the V gene TRGV2. The CDR3 sequence is 13 residues long. Germline V gene sequence: CDR1 EGSNGY, CDR2 YDSYNSKV. The CDR3 DNA sequence: TGTGCAACCTGGGACGGGCCTTATTATAAGAAACTCTTT. Translated: CATWDGPYYKKLF.

This clone was recorded a few times. A read error likely explains why the TCRdb protein, taken from a much larger clone, differs from this DNA's translation at residue 5; the protein shown is translated from the DNA. The genes are TRGV3 and TRGJ1 or TRGJ2. CDR3 length: 12 residues. The V gene's germline CDR1 is VTNTFY and CDR2 YDVSTARD (reference sequence). Here the CDR3 reads CATWYRPFEKLF. CDR3 coding DNA: TGTGCCACCTGGTACAGGCCGTTCGAGAAACTCTTT.

There is no V gene call, and the J gene is TRGJ1 or TRGJ2. This CDR3 comprises 11 residues. CDR3 in amino acids: CATWDAKRKLF. CDR3 DNA: TGTGCCACCTGGGACGCCAAGAGGAAACTCTTT.

Remarks on this clone: The protein held in TCRdb is that of a much larger clone and does not match this DNA's translation at residue 7, likely because of a read error; the protein shown is translated from the DNA. The V and J genes are TRGV5 and TRGJ1 or TRGJ2. Germline V lookup: CDR1 VINAFY, CDR2 YDVSNSKD. CDR3 size: 13 residues. After removal of 4 bases from V and 8 bases from J, the junction contained 11 bases not matched to a gene. The CDR3 sequence: CATWEKQGHKKLF. The CDR3 DNA follows: TGTGCCACCTGGGAGAAGCAAGGGCATAAGAAACTCTTT.

The chain joins TRGV3 to TRGJ1 or TRGJ2. Since TCRdb gives no J gene, matching the DNA to germline was used here to assign it. Germline loops: CDR1 VTNTFY, CDR2 YDVSTARD (reference sequence). V shed 2 bases and J 9 bases; nucleotides not matched to a gene: 7. The length of the CDR3 is 12 residues. This chain's CDR3 is CATWDKKGKKLF. The CDR3 DNA is TGTGCCACCTGGGACAAGAAGGGTAAGAAACTCTTT.

There are a few counts of this clone. A read error likely explains this, since a far larger clone differs by one base. Other DNA sequences in this sample translate to the same CDR3. The chain links TRGV9 to TRGJ1 or TRGJ2. The V gene end was trimmed by 1 base and the J gene end by 10 bases; junction bases not matched to a gene: 4. This CDR3 has 11 residues. Germline loops: CDR1 GITISATS, CDR2 ISYDGTV (reference sequence). The CDR3 DNA reads TGTGCCTTGTGGGAGGTTGGAAAGAAACTCTTT. It specifies CALWEVGKKLF.

The rearrangement links TRGV8 to TRGJ1 or TRGJ2. The J gene was not available in TCRdb and was assigned here by matching the DNA to germline segments. The germline CDR1 and CDR2 sequences are VENAVY and YDSYNSRV. This CDR3 comprises 13 residues. The J segment lost 1 base and the V segment lost 5 bases, leaving 5 bases of the junction unmatched. In DNA form, the CDR3 reads TGTGCCACCTGGGCGACAAATTATTATAAGAAACTCTTT. Translated: CATWATNYYKKLF.

In its sample, this clone was seen a few times. The rearrangement links TRGV3 to TRGJ1 or TRGJ2. Germline CDR1 and CDR2: VTNTFY and YDVSTARD (reference sequence). This CDR3 contains 12 residues. The V gene end was trimmed by 0 bases and the J gene end by 12 bases; junction bases not matched to a gene: 8. CDR3 nucleotides: TGTGCCACCTGGGACAGGTCTGGGACGAAACTCTTT. Translated, it gives CATWDRSGTKLF.

The sample holds a few counts of this clone. TCRdb's protein, taken from a much larger clone, differs from this DNA's translation at residue 4, likely owing to a read error; the protein displayed comes from the DNA. J is TRGJ1 or TRGJ2 and V is TRGV5. The CDR3 is 12 amino acids. The germline V gene encodes CDR1 VINAFY and CDR2 YDVSNSKD. CDR3 residues: CATCDRPYKKLF. CDR3 coding DNA: TGTGCCACCTGTGACAGGCCCTATAAGAAACTCTTT.

The V gene is TRGV8, the J gene TRGJP2. The J gene is absent in TCRdb and was assigned here via DNA matching to germline. This CDR3 is built from 13 residues. CDR1 VENAVY and CDR2 YDSYNSRV come from the germline V gene. V trimming: 2 bases; J trimming: 4 bases; junction bases outside the gene matches: 1. The CDR3: CATWDTSDWIKTF. The CDR3 nucleotides are TGTGCCACCTGGGATACTAGTGATTGGATCAAGACGTTT.

For this clone: The translation of this DNA and the TCRdb protein of a much larger clone differ at residue 14, probably owing to a read error; the protein shown here is translated from the DNA. The identical CDR3 is also encoded by other nucleotide sequences in the sample. The rearrangement joins TRGV9 to TRGJ1 or TRGJ2. CDR1 and CDR2 (germline): GITISATS, ISYDGTV (reference sequence). There are 17 residues in the CDR3. DNA for the CDR3: TGTGCCTTGTGGGAGGTCGATACACAAGAGTTTTCTTATAGGAAACTCTTT. Amino acids: CALWEVDTQEFSYRKLF.

Sample share makes this clone large. Other nucleotide sequences in the sample specify the same CDR3. This sequence joins TRGV2 and TRGJ1 or TRGJ2. This CDR3 region has 13 residues. After removal of 0 bases from V and 7 bases from J, the junction contained 6 bases not matched to a gene. Germline-derived CDR1 and CDR2 are EGSNGY and YDSYNSKV. The CDR3 DNA follows: TGTGCCACCTGGGACGGGCCGGGGTATAAGAAACTCTTT. This encodes CATWDGPGYKKLF.

About this clone itself: TCRdb lists the protein of a much larger clone for this DNA, which differs at residue 11, so this is likely a read error; the protein given here is translated from the DNA itself. The V and J genes are TRGV3 and TRGJ1 or TRGJ2. The CDR3 length is 12 residues. Germline lookup yields CDR1 VTNTFY and CDR2 YDVSTARD (reference sequence). This CDR3 reads CATWDRPFEKIF. CDR3 nucleotide sequence: TGTGCCACCTGGGACAGGCCGTTCGAGAAAATCTTT.

By share of the sample, this clone is large. A read error may explain this, as a much larger clone is one base away. Other DNA sequences of this sample code for an identical CDR3. This chain links TRGV2 with TRGJ1 or TRGJ2. This CDR3 spans 13 amino acids. V dropped 1 base and J dropped 3; count of bases not matched to a gene: 3. The germline V gene encodes CDR1 EGSNGY and CDR2 YDSYNSKV. This CDR3 is CATWDGPYYKKLF. The CDR3, as DNA: TGTGCCACCTGGGACGGCCCTTATTATAAGAAACTCTTT.

Comment on this clone: The amino acid sequence in TCRdb belongs to a much larger clone and departs from this DNA's translation at residues 9 and 11, likely a sequencing read error; the sequence shown is translated from the DNA. The chain links TRGV9 to TRGJ1 or TRGJ2. The CDR3 has 17 amino acids. CDR1 GITISATS and CDR2 ISYDGTV come from the germline V gene (reference sequence). V lost 1 base and J lost 6; bases outside the gene matches: 18. CDR3 amino acids: CALWEVDTLEVSYKKLF. The CDR3 region has the DNA TGTGCCTTGTGGGAGGTCGATACATTAGAGGTTTCTTATAAGAAACTCTTT.

The chain is built from TRGV3 and TRGJP2. TCRdb is silent on the J gene; assignment here came from matching the DNA to germline. The CDR3 runs to 14 residues. From germline, CDR1 is VTNTFY and CDR2 YDVSTARD (reference sequence). Trimming at V came to 3 bases and at J to 6 bases, leaving 7 bases not matched to a gene. The chain's CDR3 is CATWDLGGDWIKTF. The CDR3 DNA is TGTGCCACCTGGGACCTAGGAGGTGATTGGATCAAGACGTTT.

For this clone: TCRdb's protein, taken from a much larger clone, differs from this DNA's translation at residue 13, likely owing to a read error; the protein displayed comes from the DNA. This rearrangement joins TRGV2 to TRGJ1 or TRGJ2. The length of the CDR3 is 14 residues. Germline V gene sequence: CDR1 EGSNGY, CDR2 YDSYNSKV. The chain's CDR3 is CATWDGQNYYKKIF. The CDR3 DNA is TGTGCCACCTGGGACGGCCAAAATTATTATAAGAAAATCTTT.

This clone showed up just a few times. A far larger clone differs by one base, so this is likely a read error. Other DNA sequences in this specimen translate into the identical CDR3. V usage is TRGV2 and J usage is TRGJ1 or TRGJ2. Germline V CDR1 and CDR2: EGSNGY, YDSYNSKV. The CDR3 loop spans 13 amino acids. Here the CDR3 reads CATWDGPYYKKLF. The CDR3 DNA follows: TGTGCCACCTGGGACGGGCCTTATTACAAGAAACTCTTT.

This clone is classed as medium-sized. The chain couples TRGV8 to TRGJP2. Germline V gene lookup returns CDR1 VENAVY and CDR2 YDSYNSRV. This CDR3 comprises 15 residues. Losses at the gene ends were 5 bases for V and 0 bases for J; bases not matched to a gene: 6. The CDR3 nucleotides read TGTGCCACCTGGGTCATATATAGTAGTGATTGGATCAAGACGTTT. Translating it yields CATWVIYSSDWIKTF.